Each of the 21 T cell receptor beta chains below was sequenced from the same sample in a study of CD8 T cells in ankylosing spondylitis (dated by TCRdb to about 2017). The library relied on 5' RACE. Sequencing relied on an Illumina HiSeq 2500. TCRdb reworked the public reads: Q25 trimming with fastp, MiXCR clone assembly, productive beta chains retained. CDR3 protein duplicates are merged, each entry listing the most common genes and DNA. The sample table contains under 300,000 distinct CDR3 sequences; only one count was recorded for approximately 20% of them. 25% to 40% of the sample is held by the ten biggest clonotypes. Sequencing was done on a sample of blood, either unsorted or a sorted T cell fraction (not recorded which). These receptors were taken from a male donor with ankylosing spondylitis or in good health (not recorded which).

This clonotype has just a few counts. The chain uses TRBV11-2 and TRBJ2-1; 10 bases line up with TRBD2. This CDR3 region has 15 residues. Germline trimming cut 3 bases from V and 6 bases from J; bases unmatched to any gene: 5. CDR1 is SGHAT, CDR2 FQNNGV, per germline. As DNA, the CDR3 is TGTGCCAGCAGCTTTCCTAGCGGGAGTCGCAATGAGCAGTTCTTC. Amino acids: CASSFPSGSRNEQFF.

V is TRBV5-1 and J is TRBJ2-2, with TRBD2 as a possible D gene (5 bases). Trimming stripped 0 bases from V and 6 bases from J, with 12 bases between. The CDR3 runs 15 residues. Germline lookup yields CDR1 SGHRS and CDR2 YFSETQ. In DNA form, the CDR3 reads TGCGCCAGCAGCTTGGGGACTTATGAAGCCGGGGAGCTGTTTTTT. It translates to CASSLGTYEAGELFF.

In regard to this clonotype: Its ends do not fully match the called genes, so a read error is possible. The chain links TRBV11-3 to TRBJ2-1; perhaps TRBD2 as D (5 bases). Germline V gene data show CDR1 as SGHNT and CDR2 as YENEEA. The CDR3 has 14 amino acids. CDR3 sequence reads: CASSRQDSDNEQFF. The CDR3 nucleotides are TGTGCCAGCAGCCGCCAGGACTCCGACAATGAGCAGTTCTTC.

V and J are TRBV7-9 and TRBJ2-5; D possibly corresponds to TRBD2 (6 bases). Trimming left V 3 bases short and J 1 base short, with 9 bases between. The germline gives CDR1 SEHNR, CDR2 FQNEAQ (reference sequence). The CDR3 has 14 amino acids. The CDR3 here is CASSFRDSQETQYF. DNA of the CDR3: TGTGCCAGCAGCTTCCGGGACTCCCAAGAGACCCAGTACTTC.

This clonotype has only a few counts. The J gene is TRBJ2-1, the V gene TRBV29-1; TRBD1 aligns across 7 bases. Germline V gives CDR1 SQVTM, CDR2 ANQGSEA. The CDR3 is 14 residues long. J was trimmed by 0 bases and V by 4 bases; bases with no gene match: 3. CDR3 amino acids: CSVADRSSYNEQFF. In DNA, the CDR3 is TGCAGCGTTGCGGACAGGAGCTCCTACAATGAGCAGTTCTTC.

The chain is built from TRBV5-1 and TRBJ2-1; D is unresolved. The ends were cut back, 0 bases at V and 9 bases at J, with 19 bases in the middle. Germline V gene sequence: CDR1 SGHRS, CDR2 YFSETQ. The CDR3 has 16 residues. The CDR3 here is CASSLAGVTDWGEQFF. CDR3 bases: TGCGCCAGCAGCTTGGCCGGTGTCACGGATTGGGGTGAGCAGTTCTTC.

In this sample, this clonotype turned up a few times. V is TRBV29-1 and J is TRBJ1-1, with D hard to call. Germline CDR1 and CDR2: SQVTM and ANQGSEA. The CDR3 is made up of 12 amino acids. Trimming stripped 1 base from V and 1 base from J, with 4 bases between. The CDR3 DNA follows: TGCAGCGTTGAAGTCGGGAACACTGAAGCTTTCTTT. Encoded protein: CSVEVGNTEAFF. The whole variable domain, remainder taken from reference TRBV29-1 and TRBJ1-1, is SAVISQKPSRDICQRGTSLTIQCQVDSQVTMMFWYRQQPGQSLTLIATANQGSEATYESGFVIDKFPISRPNLTFSTLTVSNMSPEDSSIYLCSVEVGNTEAFFGQGTRLTVV.

This clonotype has more than one count but fewer than ten. The rearrangement links TRBV7-2 to TRBJ2-3, with 8 bases matching TRBD1. The CDR3 loop spans 14 amino acids. The V segment lost 5 bases and the J segment 5 bases; nucleotides outside the gene matches: 6. Germline V lookup: CDR1 SGHTA, CDR2 FQGNSA. The CDR3 region has the DNA TGTGCCAGCAGCCGGACAGGGCTAGAAGATACGCAGTATTTT. It yields the protein CASSRTGLEDTQYF. Full variable domain (remainder filled in from reference TRBV7-2 and TRBJ2-3): GAGVSQSPSNKVTEKGKDVELRCDPISGHTALYWYRQSLGQGLEFLIYFQGNSAPDKSGLPSDRFSAERTGGSVSTLTIQRTQQEDSAVYLCASSRTGLEDTQYFGPGTRLTVL.

V is TRBV6-2 or TRBV6-3 and J is TRBJ2-5; 7 positions match TRBD1. Unmatched junction bases numbered 10, after V lost 4 bases and J lost 2 bases. Germline CDR1 reads MNHEY; CDR2 reads SVGEGT. The CDR3 contains 16 residues. CDR3 sequence (DNA): TGTGCCAGCAGTTCGATGAGACAGGGATCTCAAGAGACCCAGTACTTC. This encodes CASSSMRQGSQETQYF.

This sequence joins TRBV4-1 and TRBJ2-3; 7 bases line up with TRBD2. J was trimmed by 5 bases and V by 4 bases; bases with no gene match: 18. The germline gives CDR1 MGHRA, CDR2 YSYEKL. The CDR3 contains 18 residues. CDR3 in amino acids: CASSPVFSWEGFKDTQYF. The CDR3 DNA reads as TGCGCCAGCAGCCCGGTTTTCTCGTGGGAGGGATTTAAAGATACGCAGTATTTT.

The chain links TRBV20-1 to TRBJ2-5, with a tentative D call TRBD1 (6 bases). CDR3 length: 12 amino acids. Trimming took 3 bases from V and 5 from J, leaving 10 bases between them. Germline V gene data show CDR1 as DFQATT and CDR2 as SNEGSKA (reference sequence). The CDR3 region is CSASEGVETQYF. The CDR3, as DNA: TGCAGTGCTAGTGAGGGGGTGGAGACCCAGTACTTC.

This chain uses TRBV29-1 with TRBJ1-1, with D tentatively TRBD1 (5 bases). The CDR3 covers 11 residues. Trimming left V 7 bases short and J 3 bases short, with 9 bases between. Germline CDR1 SQVTM, CDR2 ANQGSEA. The DNA for the CDR3 is TGCAGCGCCGAAGGGGACACTGAAGCTTTCTTT. Residues: CSAEGDTEAFF.

The V call is TRBV4-2, the J call TRBJ2-5, with D possibly being TRBD1 or TRBD2 (5 bases each). Germline V gives CDR1 LGHNA, CDR2 YNFKEQ. Trimming shortened V by 4 bases and J by 4 bases, and 10 bases separated the two germline ends. The CDR3 length is 13 residues. This CDR3 reads CASSRDLGETQYF. The CDR3 coding sequence is TGTGCCAGCAGCCGGGACCTAGGAGAGACCCAGTACTTC.

The rearrangement links TRBV28 to TRBJ2-3, with 9 bases aligning to TRBD2. The CDR3 is made up of 16 amino acids. J was trimmed by 4 bases and V by 2 bases; bases with no gene match: 7. Germline V gene lookup returns CDR1 MDHEN and CDR2 SYDVKM. The DNA of the CDR3 is TGTGCCAGCAGTTTAGGGGTAGCGGGAGTTGCAGATACGCAGTATTTT. As protein: CASSLGVAGVADTQYF.

This clonotype was detected ten times or more. The chain joins TRBV29-1 to TRBJ2-5, with D unclear. Trimming shortened V by 4 bases and J by 1 base, and 4 bases separated the two germline ends. Germline-derived CDR1 and CDR2 are SQVTM and ANQGSEA. The CDR3 covers 11 residues. In nucleotides, the CDR3 is TGCAGCGTTGTGGGCCAAGAGACCCAGTACTTC. Translated: CSVVGQETQYF.

In its sample, this clonotype was seen a few times. The gene calls are TRBV4-1 and TRBJ2-3; D may be TRBD2 (5 bases). The germline V gene has CDR1 MGHRA and CDR2 YSYEKL. The V end was cut by 1 base, the J end by 4 bases, with 15 bases between. CDR3 size: 16 residues. CDR3 DNA sequence: TGCGCCAGCAGCCAAGCTCCGACCTCGGACTCAGATACGCAGTATTTT. It codes for CASSQAPTSDSDTQYF.

This clonotype was counted only a few times. The V call is TRBV5-1, the J call TRBJ2-1; a possible D gene is TRBD1 (6 bases). CDR1 and CDR2 (germline): SGHRS, YFSETQ. V was shortened by 4 bases and J by 2 bases, with 16 bases between the two germline ends. This CDR3 contains 16 residues. The CDR3 is CASSEAQGRTYNEQFF. CDR3 nucleotide sequence: TGCGCCAGCAGCGAAGCTCAGGGGCGGACCTACAATGAGCAGTTCTTC.

This clonotype was recorded a few times. The chain carries TRBV12-3 or TRBV12-4 and TRBJ1-1; maybe TRBD1 (5 bases). CDR3 size: 13 residues. Trimming took off 6 bases at V and 0 bases at J, with 8 bases between the two ends. CDR3 residues: CASRDRVNTEAFF. The CDR3 bases are TGTGCCAGCAGAGACAGAGTGAACACTGAAGCTTTCTTT.

This clonotype was found many times. This chain joins TRBV20-1 and TRBJ2-1, with 11 positions matching TRBD2. Trimming took 0 bases from V and 3 from J; bases not matched to a gene: 4. CDR3 size: 16 residues. CDR1 and CDR2 from the germline V gene are DFQATT and SNEGSKA (reference sequence). The CDR3 spells CSARDPLAGGYNEQFF. CDR3 sequence (DNA): TGCAGTGCTAGAGATCCCCTAGCGGGAGGCTACAATGAGCAGTTCTTC.

The sample holds a few counts of this clonotype. The J gene is TRBJ1-4, the V gene TRBV5-8; 9 bases match TRBD1. Germline assignment: CDR1 SGHTS and CDR2 YDEGEE. J was trimmed by 8 bases and V by 3 bases; bases with no gene match: 11. The CDR3 spans 16 residues. The CDR3 loop reads CASSSPGQGLREKLFF. Here the CDR3 DNA reads TGTGCCAGCAGCTCACCGGGACAGGGACTTCGAGAAAAACTGTTTTTT.

This clonotype came up many times. CDR3 sequence reads: CASSLVALMETQYF. The CDR3 DNA reads as TGTGCCAGCAGTTTGGTAGCCTTGATGGAGACCCAGTACTTC. The chain has TRBV12-3 or TRBV12-4 and TRBJ2-5, with D hard to call. The CDR3 sequence is 14 residues long. V gave up 3 bases and J gave up 5 bases, with 13 bases separating them.